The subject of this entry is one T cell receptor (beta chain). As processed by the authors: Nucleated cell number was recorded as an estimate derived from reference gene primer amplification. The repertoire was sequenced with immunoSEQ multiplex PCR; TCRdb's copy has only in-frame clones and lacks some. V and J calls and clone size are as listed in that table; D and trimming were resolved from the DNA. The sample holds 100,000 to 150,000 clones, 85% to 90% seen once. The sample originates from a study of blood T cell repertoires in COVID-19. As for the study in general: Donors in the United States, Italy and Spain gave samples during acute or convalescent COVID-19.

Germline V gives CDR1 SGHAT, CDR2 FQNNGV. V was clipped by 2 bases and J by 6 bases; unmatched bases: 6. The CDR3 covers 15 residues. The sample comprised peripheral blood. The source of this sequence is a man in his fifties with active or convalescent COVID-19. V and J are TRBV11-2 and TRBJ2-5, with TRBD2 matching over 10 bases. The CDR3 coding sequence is TGTGCCAGCAGCTTAAGGTCTAGCGGGGGTCAGACCCAGTACTTC. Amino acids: CASSLRSSGGQTQYF. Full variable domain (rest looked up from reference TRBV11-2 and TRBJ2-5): EAGVAQSPRYKIIEKRQSVAFWCNPISGHATLYWYQQILGQGPKLLIQFQNNGVVDDSQLPKDRFSAERLKGVDSTLKIQPAKLEDSAVYLCASSLRSSGGQTQYFGPGTRLLVL.